This T cell receptor (beta chain) was sequenced during a study of cytomegalovirus exposure and HLA in healthy donors. Study-wide results and caveats: Accounts indicate the classifier identified cytomegalovirus status with strong specificity and sensitivity. Presence/absence analyses supposed approximately even sequencing depth among donors. Several of the most significant clusters were apparently associated with common viral pathogens in a later analysis.

The study ran its PCR with 60 Vbeta and 13 Jbeta primers. Clones were sequenced by immunoSEQ multiplex PCR, and TCRdb holds only the in-frame ones, with some missing. The sample shows 150,000 to 200,000 clones, roughly 75% of them seen only once. In the case of this clone: What it recognizes is unknown.

This CDR3 is 15 amino acids long. Germline V gene lookup returns CDR1 SGHTA and CDR2 FQGTGA. Trimming removed 5 bases from V and 9 bases from J; junction bases left unmatched: 7. The specimen was PBMCs. J is TRBJ2-1 and V is TRBV7-3; 13 bases match TRBD2. The TCR sequence derives from a woman in her thirties or forties in good health and CMV-seropositive. Written as DNA, the CDR3 is TGTGCCAGCAGCCGGACTAGCGGGAGCGGCACTGAGCAGTTCTTC. Protein: CASSRTSGSGTEQFF. Together with reference TRBV7-3 and TRBJ2-1, the CDR3 gives the full variable domain: GAGVSQTPSNKVTEKGKYVELRCDPISGHTALYWYRQSLGQGPEFLIYFQGTGAADDSGLPNDRFFAVRPEGSVSTLKIQRTERGDSAVYLCASSRTSGSGTEQFFGPGTRLTVL.